This T cell receptor (beta chain) was retrieved from a study of CD8+CD57+ T cells in acquired aplastic anemia. Study context: The study obtained an average of approximately 3 ug of DNA from sorted CD4+ and CD8+ cells. Healthy donor CD4+ samples were sequenced to a depth that averaged roughly 9.9 million reads.

Worth noting for this clonotype: What it binds is unknown. A read error may account for a junction end that differs from germline.

CDR3 size: 12 residues. The germline CDR1 and CDR2 sequences are SGDLS and YYNGEE. The study's findings and limits: There were roughly 30 CD8+ CDR3 sequences that occurred in both patients and controls. Researchers reported that CD8+ Simpson's diversity was not significantly different in patients versus controls.

CDR3 and TCR beta VDJ profiling relied on genomic DNA as the template. TCRdb re-analysed the reads in MiXCR, keeping a single row per CDR3 protein. The profile shows about 420,000 distinct CDR3 sequences, approximately 70% of them singletons. The sequence was obtained from a human donor in good health, serving as a control. The gene calls are TRBV9 and TRBJ2-6; possibly TRBD1 for D (5 bases). Sequenced: sorted CD4+, CD8+, or CD8+CD57+ T cells (not recorded which) from PBMCs. In nucleotides, the CDR3 is TGTGCCAGCCGCTTTGGGGCCGACGTCCTACCTTTC. Amino acids: CASRFGADVLPF.